The entry below describes one T cell receptor (beta chain). This record belongs to a study of technical replicates of blood from a few donors. Using immunoSEQ multiplex PCR, the repertoire was profiled, and TCRdb retains in-frame clones only, with some absent. The sample carries about 56,000 clones, roughly 95% recorded once. This clonotype was obtained from a human donor in good health. Some clones in this sample may be carry-over from other donors' samples. The sample comprised PBMCs.

The CDR3 DNA sequence: TGTGCCAGCAGTTACCACGTCCCGGGACAGGAAGAAGCTTTCTTT. It specifies CASSYHVPGQEEAFF. The V gene is TRBV6-5, the J gene TRBJ1-1; 8 bases are a match to TRBD1. CDR1 is MNHEY, CDR2 SVGAGI, per germline. This CDR3 is 15 amino acids long. Losses at the gene ends were 2 bases for V and 8 bases for J; bases not matched to a gene: 10.